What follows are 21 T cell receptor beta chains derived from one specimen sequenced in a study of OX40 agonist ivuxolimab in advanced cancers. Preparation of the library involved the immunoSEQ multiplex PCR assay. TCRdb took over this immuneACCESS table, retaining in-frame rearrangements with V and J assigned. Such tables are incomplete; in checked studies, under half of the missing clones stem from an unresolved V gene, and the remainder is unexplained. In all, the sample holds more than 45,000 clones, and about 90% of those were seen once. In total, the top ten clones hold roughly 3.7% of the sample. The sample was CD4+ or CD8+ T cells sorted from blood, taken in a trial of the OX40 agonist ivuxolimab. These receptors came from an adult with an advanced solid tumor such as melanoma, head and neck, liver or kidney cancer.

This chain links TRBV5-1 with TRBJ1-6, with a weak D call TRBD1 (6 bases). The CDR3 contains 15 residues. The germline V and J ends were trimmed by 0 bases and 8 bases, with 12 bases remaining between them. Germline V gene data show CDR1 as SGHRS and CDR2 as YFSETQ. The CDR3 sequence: CASSLVPQGYSPLHF. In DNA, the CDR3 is TGCGCCAGCAGCTTGGTCCCGCAGGGGTATTCACCCCTCCACTTT.

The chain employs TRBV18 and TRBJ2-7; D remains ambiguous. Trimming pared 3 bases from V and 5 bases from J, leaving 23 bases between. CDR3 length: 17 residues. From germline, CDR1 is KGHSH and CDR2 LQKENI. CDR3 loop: CASSPLEFPQYRDEQYF. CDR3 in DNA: TGTGCCAGCTCACCTCTTGAATTTCCCCAATACCGTGACGAGCAGTACTTC.

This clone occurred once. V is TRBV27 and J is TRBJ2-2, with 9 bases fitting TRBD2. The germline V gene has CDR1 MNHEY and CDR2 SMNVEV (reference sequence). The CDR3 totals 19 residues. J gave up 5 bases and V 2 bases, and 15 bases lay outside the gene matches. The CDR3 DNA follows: TGTGCCAGCAGTTTAAGTGCGGGACTAGCAGGGATGAAGACCGGGGAGCTGTTTTTT. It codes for CASSLSAGLAGMKTGELFF.

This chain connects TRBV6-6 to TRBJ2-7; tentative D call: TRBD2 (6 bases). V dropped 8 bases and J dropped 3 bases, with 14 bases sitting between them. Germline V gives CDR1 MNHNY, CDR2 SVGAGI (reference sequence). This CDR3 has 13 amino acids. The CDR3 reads CASGGRENYEQYF. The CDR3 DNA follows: TGTGCCAGCGGGGGACGGGAGAACTACGAGCAGTACTTC.

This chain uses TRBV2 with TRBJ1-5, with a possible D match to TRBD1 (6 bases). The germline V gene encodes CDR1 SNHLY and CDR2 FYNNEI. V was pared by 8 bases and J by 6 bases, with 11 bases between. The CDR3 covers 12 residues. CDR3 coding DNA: TGTGCCAGCTCCCAGGGGATTCAGCCCCAGCATTTT. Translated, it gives CASSQGIQPQHF. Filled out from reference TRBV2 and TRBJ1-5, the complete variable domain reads EPEVTQTPSHQVTQMGQEVILRCVPISNHLYFYWYRQILGQKVEFLVSFYNNEISEKSEIFDDQFSVERPDGSNFTLKIRSTKLEDSAMYFCASSQGIQPQHFGDGTRLSIL.

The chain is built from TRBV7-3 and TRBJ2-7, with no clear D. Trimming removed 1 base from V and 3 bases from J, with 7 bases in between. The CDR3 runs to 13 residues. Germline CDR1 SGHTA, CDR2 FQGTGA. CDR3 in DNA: TGTGCCAGCAGCTTAAGTGCCTTCTACGAGCAGTACTTC. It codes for CASSLSAFYEQYF.

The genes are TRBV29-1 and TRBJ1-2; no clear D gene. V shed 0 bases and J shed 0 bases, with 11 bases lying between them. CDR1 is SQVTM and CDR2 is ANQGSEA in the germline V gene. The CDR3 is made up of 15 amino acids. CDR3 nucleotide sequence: TGCAGCGTTGAAGATAGTGGGATTCCTAACTATGGCTACACCTTC. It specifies CSVEDSGIPNYGYTF.

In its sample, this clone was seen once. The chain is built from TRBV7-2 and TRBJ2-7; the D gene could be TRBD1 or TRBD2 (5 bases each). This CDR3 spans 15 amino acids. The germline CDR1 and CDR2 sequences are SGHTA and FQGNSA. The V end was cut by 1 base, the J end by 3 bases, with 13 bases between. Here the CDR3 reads CASSLVGQGVYEQYF. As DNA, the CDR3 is TGTGCCAGCAGCTTAGTAGGGCAGGGAGTCTACGAGCAGTACTTC.

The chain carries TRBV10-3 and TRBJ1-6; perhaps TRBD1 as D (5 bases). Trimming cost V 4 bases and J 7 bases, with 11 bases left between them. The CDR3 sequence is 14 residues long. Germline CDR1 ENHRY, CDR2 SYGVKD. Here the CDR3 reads CAISVDKVNSPLHF. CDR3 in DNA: TGTGCCATCAGTGTGGACAAAGTAAATTCACCCCTCCACTTT.

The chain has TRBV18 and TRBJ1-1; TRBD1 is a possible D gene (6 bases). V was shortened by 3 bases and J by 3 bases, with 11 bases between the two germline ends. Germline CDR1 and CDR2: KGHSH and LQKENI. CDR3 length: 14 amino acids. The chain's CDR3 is CASSPNTGYTEAFF. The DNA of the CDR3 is TGTGCCAGCTCACCTAATACAGGGTACACTGAAGCTTTCTTT.

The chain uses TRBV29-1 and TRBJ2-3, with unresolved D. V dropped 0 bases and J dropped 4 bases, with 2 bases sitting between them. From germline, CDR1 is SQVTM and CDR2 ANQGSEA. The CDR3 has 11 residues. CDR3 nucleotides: TGCAGCGTTGAAGATCCAGATACGCAGTATTTT. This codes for CSVEDPDTQYF.

This CDR3 is CASRPTGPGEKLFF. The CDR3 DNA reads as TGTGCCAGCAGACCAACAGGGCCGGGTGAAAAACTGTTTTTT. This chain links TRBV6-6 with TRBJ1-4, with D tentatively TRBD1 (6 bases). The CDR3 spans 14 residues. Germline lookup yields CDR1 MNHNY and CDR2 SVGAGI (reference sequence). Trimming removed 6 bases from V and 7 bases from J, with 15 bases in between.

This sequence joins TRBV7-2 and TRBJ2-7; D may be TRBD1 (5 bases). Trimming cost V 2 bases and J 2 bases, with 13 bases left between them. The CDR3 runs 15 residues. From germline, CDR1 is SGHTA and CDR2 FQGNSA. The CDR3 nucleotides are TGTGCCAGCAGCTTAAGGGGTCAGGCTACCTACGAGCAGTACTTC. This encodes CASSLRGQATYEQYF.

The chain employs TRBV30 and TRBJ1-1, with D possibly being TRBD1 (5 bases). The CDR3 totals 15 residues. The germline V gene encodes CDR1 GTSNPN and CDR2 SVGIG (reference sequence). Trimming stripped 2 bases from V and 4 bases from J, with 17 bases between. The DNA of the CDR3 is TGTGCCTGGAGTCGAAGCCTCTTGGGGGGCACTGAAGCTTTCTTT. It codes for CAWSRSLLGGTEAFF.

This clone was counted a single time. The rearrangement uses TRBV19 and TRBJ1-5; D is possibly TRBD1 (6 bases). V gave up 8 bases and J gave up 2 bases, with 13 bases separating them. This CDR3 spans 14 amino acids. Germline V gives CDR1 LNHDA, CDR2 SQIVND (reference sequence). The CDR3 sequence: CASRWAGGNQPQHF. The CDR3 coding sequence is TGTGCCAGTCGGTGGGCAGGGGGCAATCAGCCCCAGCATTTT.

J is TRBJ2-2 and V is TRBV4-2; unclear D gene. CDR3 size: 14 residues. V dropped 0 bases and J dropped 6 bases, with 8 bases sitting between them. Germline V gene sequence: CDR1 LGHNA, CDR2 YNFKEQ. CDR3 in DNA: TGTGCCAGCAGCCAAGACGAGGAAGCCGGGGAGCTGTTTTTT. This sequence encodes CASSQDEEAGELFF.

The CDR3 loop is CATSRDGEGWRPQHF. The CDR3 DNA sequence: TGTGCCACCAGCAGAGATGGGGAGGGATGGAGGCCCCAGCATTTT. This chain joins TRBV15 and TRBJ1-5; D is unclear. The CDR3 runs to 15 residues. From germline, CDR1 is LNHNV and CDR2 YYDKDF (reference sequence). V was clipped by 0 bases and J by 9 bases, with 15 bases between them.

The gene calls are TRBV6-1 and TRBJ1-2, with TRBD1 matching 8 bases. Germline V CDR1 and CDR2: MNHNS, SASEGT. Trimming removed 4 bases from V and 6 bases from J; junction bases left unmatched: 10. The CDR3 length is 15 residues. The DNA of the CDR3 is TGTGCCAGCAGTGTTGAGACAGGGGTAAGAGATGGCTACACCTTC. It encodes CASSVETGVRDGYTF.

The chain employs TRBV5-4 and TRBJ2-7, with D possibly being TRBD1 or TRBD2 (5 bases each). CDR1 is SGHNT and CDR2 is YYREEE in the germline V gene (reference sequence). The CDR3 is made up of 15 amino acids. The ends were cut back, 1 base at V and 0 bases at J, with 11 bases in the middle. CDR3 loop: CASSLWGLSSYEQYF. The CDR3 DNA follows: TGTGCCAGCAGCTTGTGGGGGTTAAGCTCCTACGAGCAGTACTTC. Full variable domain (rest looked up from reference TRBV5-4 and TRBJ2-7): ETGVTQSPTHLIKTRGQQVTLRCSSQSGHNTVSWYQQALGQGPQFIFQYYREEENGRGNFPPRFSGLQFPNYSSELNVNALELDDSALYLCASSLWGLSSYEQYFGPGTRLTVT.

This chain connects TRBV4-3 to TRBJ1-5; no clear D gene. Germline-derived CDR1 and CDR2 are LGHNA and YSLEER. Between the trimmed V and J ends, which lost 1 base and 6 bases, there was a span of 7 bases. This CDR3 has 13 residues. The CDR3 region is CASSQGNGQPQHF. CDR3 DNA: TGCGCCAGCAGCCAAGGGAACGGTCAGCCCCAGCATTTT.

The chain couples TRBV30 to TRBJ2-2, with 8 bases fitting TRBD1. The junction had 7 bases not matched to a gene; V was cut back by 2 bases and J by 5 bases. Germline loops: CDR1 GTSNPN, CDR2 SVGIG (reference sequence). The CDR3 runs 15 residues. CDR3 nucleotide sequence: TGTGCCTGGAGTATCCTGACAGGGGAAACCGGGGAGCTGTTTTTT. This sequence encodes CAWSILTGETGELFF.